This is a list of T cell receptor beta chains from one sample in a study of CD8+ T cells in alopecia areata. The data were produced by immunoSEQ multiplex PCR, yet TCRdb's version contains in-frame clones alone and is incomplete. There are 79,000 or so clones in the sample; around 65% occur only once, and roughly a quarter lies in the top ten. This specimen was CD8+ T cells sorted from blood, taken at week 24, from a patient treated with tofacitinib. The receptors shown here come from a human donor with alopecia areata. CDR3s leave out the opening cysteine and the closing phenylalanine or tryptophan.

V	J	CDR3
TRBV30	TRBJ1-1	ALYKGGNTEAF
TRBV9	TRBJ2-3	ASSVGWGADTQY
TRBV9	TRBJ1-2	ASSANRDRGTSGGYT
TRBV28	TRBJ2-4	ASSPVPGGKNIQY
TRBV4-3	TRBJ1-4	ASSQEGQWGEKLF
TRBV2	TRBJ2-7	ASRRSATGLREQY
TRBV4-1	TRBJ1-4	ASSQDSDREKLF
TRBV7-9	TRBJ2-7	ASSPDRGHEQY
TRBV5-8	TRBJ1-6	ASSKMTGTYSPLH
TRBV9	TRBJ2-3	ASSVQGAGADTQY
TRBV25-1	TRBJ2-2	ASSESGLQGGTGELF
TRBV5-1	TRBJ2-1	ASSPDLSSYNEQF
TRBV5-6	TRBJ2-7	ASSPDYDSYEQY
TRBV5-1	TRBJ2-3	ASRSGGGTDTQY
TRBV7-8	TRBJ2-1	ASSLRGVNEQF
TRBV27	TRBJ2-7	ASSGHRDSAAYEQY
TRBV2	TRBJ2-3	ASTGTTDTQY
TRBV5-6	TRBJ2-5	ASSLEYLGETQY
TRBV29-1	TRBJ1-5	SATGTDSNQPQH
TRBV4-1	TRBJ2-1	ASSPQPGTSGRAYEQF
TRBV27	TRBJ2-1	ASSTGQNLYNEQF
TRBV19	TRBJ2-1	ASSTGTSGGHTYNEQF
TRBV14	TRBJ1-5	ASSPRGGQPQH
TRBV27	TRBJ2-1	ASRGQGYNEQF
TRBV5-6	TRBJ2-1	ASSQVRVEPNEQF
TRBV4-3	TRBJ2-7	ASSQGIGSPYEQY
TRBV30	.	AWSVAAGAPYEQY
TRBV19	TRBJ1-1	ASSIGGQNTEAF